This TCR beta chain was sequenced for a study of vaccination and CD4 T cells after COVID-19. Broader study findings: Convalescent patients had a median roughly 87% of post-vaccine SARS-CoV-2-reactive clones that were detected only after vaccination, not before it.

With the Oncomine TCR Beta short-read assay, DNA from cultured CD4+ T cells was sequenced. From cultured CD4+ T cells, genomic DNA was extracted. TCRdb ran MiXCR on the PCR reads and lists one entry per CDR3 protein. This table holds 15,000 to 20,000 distinct CDR3 sequences, 45% to 65% found once. This clonotype has a handful of counts. Its specificity is not known. As for treatment: roughly 10-day PBMC culture with coronavirus spike peptide pools or control peptides (ViraFEST assay). Using peptide pools, antigen-specific T cells were expanded in ViraFEST before TCRs were sequenced. After being plated at around 2 million per well, PBMCs were cultured with 10 IU/ml IL-2 and around 11 ug/ml peptide pools. Sequencing was performed on CD4+ T cells from blood, cultured in vitro. This clonotype originated in a human donor who had recovered from COVID-19.

DNA of the CDR3: TGTGCCAGCAGTTTTCATTTTGAGACCCAGTACTTC. The encoded protein is CASSFHFETQYF. The rearrangement uses TRBV12-3 or TRBV12-4 and TRBJ2-5; no clear D gene. The CDR3 is 12 amino acids. The ends were cut back, 3 bases at V and 5 bases at J, with 7 bases in the middle.